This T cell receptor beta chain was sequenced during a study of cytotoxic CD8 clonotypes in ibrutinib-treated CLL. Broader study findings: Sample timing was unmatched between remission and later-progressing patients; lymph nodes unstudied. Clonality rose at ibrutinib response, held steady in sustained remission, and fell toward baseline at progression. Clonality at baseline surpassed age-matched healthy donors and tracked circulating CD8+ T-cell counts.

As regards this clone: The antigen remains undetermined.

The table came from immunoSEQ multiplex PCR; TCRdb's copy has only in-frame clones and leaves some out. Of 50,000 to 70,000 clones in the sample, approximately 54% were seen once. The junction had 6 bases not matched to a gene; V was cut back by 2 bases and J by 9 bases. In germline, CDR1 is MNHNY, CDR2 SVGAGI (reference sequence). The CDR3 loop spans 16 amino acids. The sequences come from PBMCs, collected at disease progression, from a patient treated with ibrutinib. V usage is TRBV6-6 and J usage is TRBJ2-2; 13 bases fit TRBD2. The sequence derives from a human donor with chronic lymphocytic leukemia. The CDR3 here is CASSYGTSGARRELFF. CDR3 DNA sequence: TGTGCCAGCAGTTACGGGACTAGCGGGGCCCGCAGGGAGCTGTTTTTT.